The subject of this entry is one T cell receptor (beta chain). The data originate from a study of blood T cell repertoires in COVID-19. While infection was still active, Seattle patients were enrolled and then followed longitudinally. Trimming stripped 4 bases from V and 3 bases from J, with 4 bases between. This CDR3 is 11 amino acids long. CDR1 and CDR2 from the germline V gene are MNHEY and SMNVEV (reference sequence). Measured with immunoSEQ multiplex PCR; TCRdb has only the in-frame clones, and not every one. The repertoire has around 140,000 clones, roughly 90% of them found once; the top ten carry around 4.5%.

This receptor was taken from a man aged 60 to 69 with COVID-19, enrolled during active disease. Sequenced input: peripheral blood. The chain combines TRBV27 with TRBJ2-7; no reliable D call. Written as DNA, the CDR3 is TGTGCCAGCAGTTCTAACTACGAGCAGTACTTC. Its protein is CASSSNYEQYF.